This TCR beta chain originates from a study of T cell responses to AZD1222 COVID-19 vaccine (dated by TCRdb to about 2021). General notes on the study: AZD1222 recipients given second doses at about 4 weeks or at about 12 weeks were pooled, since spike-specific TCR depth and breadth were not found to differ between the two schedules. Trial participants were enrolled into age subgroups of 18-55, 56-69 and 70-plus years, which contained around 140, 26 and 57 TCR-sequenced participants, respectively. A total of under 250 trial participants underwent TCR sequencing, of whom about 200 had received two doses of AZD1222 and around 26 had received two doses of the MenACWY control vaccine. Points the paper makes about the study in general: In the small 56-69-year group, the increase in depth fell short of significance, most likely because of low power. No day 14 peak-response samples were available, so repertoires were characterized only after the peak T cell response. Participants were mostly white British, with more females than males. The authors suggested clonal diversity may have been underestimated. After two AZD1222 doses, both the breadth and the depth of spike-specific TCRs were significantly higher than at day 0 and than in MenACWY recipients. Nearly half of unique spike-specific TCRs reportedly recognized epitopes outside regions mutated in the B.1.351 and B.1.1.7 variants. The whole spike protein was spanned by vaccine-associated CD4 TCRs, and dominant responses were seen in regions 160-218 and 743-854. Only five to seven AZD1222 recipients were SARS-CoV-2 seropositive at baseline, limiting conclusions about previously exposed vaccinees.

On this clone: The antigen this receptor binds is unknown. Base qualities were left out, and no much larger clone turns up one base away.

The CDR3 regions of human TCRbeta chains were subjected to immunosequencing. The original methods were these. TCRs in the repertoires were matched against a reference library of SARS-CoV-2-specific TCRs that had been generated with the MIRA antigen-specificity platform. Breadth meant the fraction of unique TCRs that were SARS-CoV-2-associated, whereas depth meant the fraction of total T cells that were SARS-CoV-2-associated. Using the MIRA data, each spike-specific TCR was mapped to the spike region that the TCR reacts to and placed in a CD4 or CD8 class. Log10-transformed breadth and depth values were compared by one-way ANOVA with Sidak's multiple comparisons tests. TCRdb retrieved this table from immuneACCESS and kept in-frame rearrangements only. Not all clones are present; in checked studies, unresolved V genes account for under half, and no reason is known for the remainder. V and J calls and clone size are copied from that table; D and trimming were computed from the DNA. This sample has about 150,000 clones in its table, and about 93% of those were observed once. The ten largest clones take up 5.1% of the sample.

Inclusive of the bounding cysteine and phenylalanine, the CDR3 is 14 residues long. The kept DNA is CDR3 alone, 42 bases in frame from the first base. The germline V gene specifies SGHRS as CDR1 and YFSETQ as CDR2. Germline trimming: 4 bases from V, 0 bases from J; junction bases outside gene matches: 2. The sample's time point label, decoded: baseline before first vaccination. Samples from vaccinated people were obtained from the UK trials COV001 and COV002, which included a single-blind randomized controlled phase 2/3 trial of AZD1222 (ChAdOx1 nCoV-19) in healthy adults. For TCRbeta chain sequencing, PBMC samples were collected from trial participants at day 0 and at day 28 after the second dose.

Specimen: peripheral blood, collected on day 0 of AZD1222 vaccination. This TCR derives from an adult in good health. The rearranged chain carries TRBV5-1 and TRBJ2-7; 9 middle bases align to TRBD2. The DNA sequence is TGCGCCAGCAGCCCGGGACTAGCCTCCTACGAGCAGTACTTC. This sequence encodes CASSPGLASYEQYF.